This T cell receptor beta chain was profiled in a study of CD8 T cells in ankylosing spondylitis. Study-wide results and caveats: In ankylosing spondylitis patients, matched synovial fluid reportedly showed significant enrichment of disease-linked clones. A TCR beta motif of eight highly homologous variants appeared characteristic of ankylosing spondylitis blood. Researchers report that disease-linked clones proved CD8+ and relatively rare in peripheral blood.

This clonotype has just a few counts. Its antigen is not identified. The authors made TCR beta libraries by quantitative 5'-RACE with molecular barcodes. TCRdb itself ran the 5' RACE reads through MiXCR, one entry per CDR3 protein. Of roughly 280,000 distinct CDR3 sequences in the sample, roughly 20% were seen once. There are 14 residues in the CDR3. Looked up from germline, CDR1 is SGHRS and CDR2 is YFSETQ. V lost 2 bases and J lost 5, with 13 bases in between. The origin of this receptor is a male donor with ankylosing spondylitis or in good health (not recorded which). The sequenced sample consisted of blood, either unsorted or a sorted T cell fraction (not recorded which). The genes are TRBV5-1 and TRBJ2-5; D call uncertain. In DNA form, the CDR3 reads TGCGCCAGCAGCTTAGCCCCGGTGGGGGAGACCCAGTACTTC. This codes for CASSLAPVGETQYF.